The next 16 T cell receptor beta chains were all read from a single sample in a study of tumor and adjacent non-tumor tissue in lung cancer. The template was RNA from unsorted bulk tissue. Three rounds of nested PCR, following a modified ARM-PCR protocol, produced the TCRbeta library. TCRdb used MiXCR to reprocess the multiplex PCR reads, holding one entry per CDR3 protein. Seen here are about 90,000 distinct CDR3 sequences, roughly two thirds observed once, and the top ten hold around 14%. Sample: lung tumor tissue. Source of these receptors: a man between 65 and 79 years old with non-small cell lung cancer.

As regards this clonotype: The junction does not match germline at one end; this may be a read error. The chain links TRBV29-1 to TRBJ2-1; 10 nucleotides match TRBD1. This CDR3 contains 14 residues. Germline V CDR1 and CDR2: SQVTM, ANQGSEA. The CDR3 region has the DNA TGCAGCGTTGGTGGGACAGGGGTATCGAATGAGCAGTCCTTC. As protein: CSVGGTGVSNEQSF.

For this clonotype: This may be a read error: a much more frequent sequence differs by one nucleotide. V usage is TRBV12-3 or TRBV12-4 and J usage is TRBJ2-7; tentative D call: TRBD2 (6 bases). The CDR3 length is 17 residues. V lost 6 bases, J lost 1 base, and 22 bases lay in between. CDR3 in amino acids: CASSKPYSDGRSYEQYF. The CDR3 region has the DNA TGTGCCAGCAGCAAACCCTACTCTGACGGGAGATCCTACGAGCAGTACTTC.

Turning to this clonotype: One junction end disagrees with the germline gene, perhaps due to a read error. The CDR3 DNA is TGTGCCAGTAGTTACTCGGTACAGGGGACACGAAATCAGCCCCAGCATTTT. It specifies CASSYSVQGTRNQPQHF. The chain joins TRBV6-6 to TRBJ1-5, with 7 bases identical to TRBD1. Germline V gene lookup returns CDR1 MNHNY and CDR2 SVGAGI (reference sequence). The CDR3 loop spans 17 amino acids.

Regarding this clonotype: This could be a read error, since a much larger clone is one nucleotide away. The rearrangement joins TRBV5-4 to TRBJ2-1, with D maybe TRBD2 (5 bases). Germline CDR1 reads SGHNT; CDR2 reads YYREEE (reference sequence). The CDR3 has 15 residues. The CDR3 loop is CTSSLDSFGWNEQFF. The CDR3 DNA reads as TGTACCAGCAGCTTGGACTCTTTCGGGTGGAATGAGCAGTTCTTC.

Worth noting for this clonotype: One base away lies a much larger clone, so this may be a sequencing read error. The genes are TRBV20-1 and TRBJ1-2, with D possibly matching TRBD1 (5 bases). This CDR3 is 11 amino acids long. Per germline, CDR1 DFQATT and CDR2 SNEGSKA (reference sequence). With 6 bases removed from V and 4 bases from J, the gap between germline ends came to 9 bases. CDR3 bases: TGCAGTGCCAGGGAGAGCTATGGCTACACCTTC. Its protein product is CSARESYGYTF.

The chain uses TRBV7-8 and TRBJ1-5; D uncertain. The CDR3 is 14 amino acids. The germline CDR1 and CDR2 sequences are SGHVS and FQNEAQ. V was shortened by 5 bases and J by 10 bases, with 18 bases between the two germline ends. The CDR3 DNA is TGTGCCAGCAGCCCCCTCGGGGTGAATCGACCCCAGCATTTT. This sequence encodes CASSPLGVNRPQHF.

This clonotype was recorded at least ten times. The gene calls are TRBV12-3 or TRBV12-4 and TRBJ1-5; 7 positions agree with TRBD1. With 6 bases clipped from V and 7 bases from J, the junction kept 12 bases outside the gene matches. The CDR3 spans 15 residues. The CDR3 DNA sequence: TGTGCCAGCAGATCTGGGGAGGGGGCCGGGCAGCCCCAGCATTTT. It specifies CASRSGEGAGQPQHF.

The table lists this clonotype with a few counts. This sequence may be a read error, since a much larger clone differs from it by one base. The chain is built from TRBV13 and TRBJ2-1; D tentatively reads TRBD1 or TRBD2 (5 bases each). In germline, CDR1 is PRHDT, CDR2 FYEKMQ (reference sequence). The CDR3 has 17 residues. Deletions cut 2 bases from V and 2 bases from J, with 16 bases between. CDR3 DNA: TGTGCCAGCAGCTTAACCGGAGGCAGGGACCCCTACAATGAGCAGTTCTTC. It is translated as CASSLTGGRDPYNEQFF.

As concerns this clonotype: One end of the junction varies from germline; a read error may be responsible. The V gene is TRBV6-5, the J gene TRBJ2-2, with D maybe TRBD2 (5 bases). Germline V gene lookup returns CDR1 MNHEY and CDR2 SVGAGI. The CDR3 consists of 14 residues. CDR3 loop: CTSNSGSWTGELFF. Written as DNA, the CDR3 is TGTACCAGCAATTCGGGATCGTGGACCGGGGAGCTGTTTTTT.

This clonotype has only a few counts. The chain recombines TRBV11-1 with TRBJ2-7; D might be TRBD2 (6 bases). The V end lost 6 bases, the J end lost 6 bases, and 24 bases lay between the germline ends. The CDR3 contains 16 residues. The germline gives CDR1 SGHAT, CDR2 FQDESV (reference sequence). The CDR3 spells CASSSVHHGLSREQYF. The CDR3 DNA follows: TGTGCCAGCAGTTCAGTCCACCATGGACTAAGCCGCGAGCAGTACTTC.

With regard to this clonotype: A much larger clone lies a single base off, so this may be a read error. J is TRBJ2-1 and V is TRBV4-1, with D perhaps TRBD2 (5 bases). V was clipped by 3 bases and J by 2 bases, with 14 bases between them. The CDR3 contains 16 residues. The germline CDR1 and CDR2 sequences are MGHRA and YSYEKL. The CDR3 is CASSHSLAWTYNEQFF. For the CDR3, the DNA is TGCGCCAGCAGCCATTCCTTAGCGTGGACCTACAATGAGCAGTTCTTC.

Comment on this clonotype: This may arise from a read error, as a much more abundant clone is one base away. The chain couples TRBV6-5 to TRBJ1-5; TRBD1 matches at 9 bases. Germline V gene data show CDR1 as MNHEY and CDR2 as SVGAGI. The CDR3 totals 17 residues. The CDR3 here is CASSAVRVGQGRQPQQF. For the CDR3, the DNA is TGTGCCAGCAGTGCTGTCCGGGTGGGACAGGGACGTCAGCCCCAGCAATTT.

Notes on this clonotype: A read error is possible here, since a much larger clone lies one base away. This rearrangement joins TRBV6-2 or TRBV6-3 to TRBJ2-2; D gene unclear. Germline values: CDR1 MNHEY, CDR2 SVGEGT. The CDR3 is made up of 15 amino acids. CDR3 sequence reads: CASNYSSGRAGELFF. For the CDR3, the DNA is TGTGCCAGCAATTACTCCAGTGGAAGGGCCGGGGAGCTGTTTTTT.

With regard to this clonotype: A clone one base away is much larger, so this may be a read error. Here the CDR3 omits its conserved ending phenylalanine or tryptophan, so a read error is the likely source. The chain has TRBV11-2 and TRBJ1-1; 9 positions match TRBD1. Per germline, CDR1 SGHAT and CDR2 FQNNGV. The CDR3 runs to 15 residues. The CDR3 sequence: CSSSSSTGGRTGAFS. The CDR3 nucleotides are TGTTCCAGCAGCTCCTCGACAGGGGGGAGGACTGGAGCTTTCTCT.

With respect to this clonotype: The final CDR3 position lacks the conserved phenylalanine or tryptophan, pointing to a likely read error. The chain couples TRBV29-1 to TRBJ1-1, with D possibly being TRBD1 (5 bases). The length of the CDR3 is 13 residues. Trimming took 3 bases from V and 4 from J, leaving 12 bases between them. CDR1 is SQVTM, CDR2 ANQGSEA, per germline. CDR3 bases: TGCAGCGTTGATGGGTCAGGGATCACTGAAGCTTTCTAT. As protein: CSVDGSGITEAFY.

The gene calls are TRBV14 and TRBJ2-1, with D perhaps given as TRBD1 or TRBD2 (6 bases each). CDR3 length: 17 residues. Between the trimmed V and J ends, which lost 1 base and 2 bases, there was a span of 15 bases. Germline V gene data show CDR1 as SGHDN and CDR2 as FVKESK. The CDR3 DNA follows: TGTGCCAGCAGCCAAGCCCTGGGGGGCACTCCCTACAATGAGCAGTTCTTC. Residues: CASSQALGGTPYNEQFF.